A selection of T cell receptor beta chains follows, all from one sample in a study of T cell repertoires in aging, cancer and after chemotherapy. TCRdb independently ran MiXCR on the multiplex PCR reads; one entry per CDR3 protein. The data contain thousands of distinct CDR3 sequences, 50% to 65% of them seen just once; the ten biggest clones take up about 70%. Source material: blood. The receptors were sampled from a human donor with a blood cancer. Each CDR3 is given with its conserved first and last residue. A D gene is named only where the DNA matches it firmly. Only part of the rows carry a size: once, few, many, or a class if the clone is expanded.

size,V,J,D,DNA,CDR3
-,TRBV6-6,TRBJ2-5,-,TGTGCCAGCAGTCGTTCTCCGGACCGAGGTGAGGAGACCCAGTACTTC,CASSRSPDRGEETQYF
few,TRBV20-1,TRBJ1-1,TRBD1,TGCAGTGCTACCGGGACAGGGGGCTCGTCGGGTGACACTGAAGCTTTCTTT,CSATGTGGSSGDTEAFF
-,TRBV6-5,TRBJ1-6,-,TGTGCCAGCAGCTTCTTCAGTATTGAAGGTTCACCCCTCCACTTT,CASSFFSIEGSPLHF
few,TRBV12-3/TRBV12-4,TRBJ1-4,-,TGTGCCAGCAGCACCCCGGACGGGATTAATGAAAAACTGTTTTTT,CASSTPDGINEKLFF
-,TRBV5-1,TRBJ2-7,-,TGCGCCAGCAGCTTGACACTGCGGTACGAGCAGTACTTC,CASSLTLRYEQYF
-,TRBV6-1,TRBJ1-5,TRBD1,TGTGCCAGCAGTGAAGCGCTCGACAGGGTACAGCCCCAGCATTTT,CASSEALDRVQPQHF
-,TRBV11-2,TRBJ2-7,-,TGTGCCAGCAGTGGCTCCTACGAGCAGTACTTC,CASSGSYEQYF
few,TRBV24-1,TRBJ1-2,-,TGTGCCACCAGTGATGGCCCAGGGTACTCACGTTTGGGCTACACCTTC,CATSDGPGYSRLGYTF
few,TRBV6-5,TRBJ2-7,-,TGTGCCAGCAGTTACTCGGGGGGCGGGTCCTGGGAGCAGTACTTC,CASSYSGGGSWEQYF
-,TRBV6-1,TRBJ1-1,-,TGTGCCAGCAGTTACTCGCTACTGCCGAACACTGAAGCTTTCTTT,CASSYSLLPNTEAFF
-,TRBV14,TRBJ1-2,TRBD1,TGTGCCAGCAGCCAAGGGGCAGGGGGCGAATATGGCTACACCTTC,CASSQGAGGEYGYTF
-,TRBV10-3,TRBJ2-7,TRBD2,TGTGCCATCAGTGAGTCGGGGGGGATTCTCCCGATGAACTACGAGCAGTACTTC,CAISESGGILPMNYEQYF
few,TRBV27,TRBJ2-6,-,TGTGCCAGCAGCGCCCACCAGGGGACTGGGGCCAACGTCCTGACTTTC,CASSAHQGTGANVLTF
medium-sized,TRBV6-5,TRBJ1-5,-,TGTGCCAGCAGTTACCGACAGACTAGCAATCAGCCCCAGCATTTT,CASSYRQTSNQPQHF
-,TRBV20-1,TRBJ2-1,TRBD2,TGCAGTGCTGGGTCGAGCGGGGGTATCAATGAGCAGTTCTTC,CSAGSSGGINEQFF
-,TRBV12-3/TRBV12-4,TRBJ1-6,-,TGTGCCAGCAGTTCCAGGGGAGGAAGTTCACCCCTCCACTTT,CASSSRGGSSPLHF
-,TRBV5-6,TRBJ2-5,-,TGTGCCAGCAGCGCGACAGGCCGAAGAGAGACCCAGTACTTC,CASSATGRRETQYF
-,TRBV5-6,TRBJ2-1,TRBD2,TGTGCCAGCAGCTTTTTTAGTTTCGGCGGGGGGGCAAACAATGAGCAGTTCTTC,CASSFFSFGGGANNEQFF
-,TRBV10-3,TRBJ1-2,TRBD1,TGTGCCATCAGGTGGACAGGGGGACTTAGTTATGGCTACACCTTC,CAIRWTGGLSYGYTF
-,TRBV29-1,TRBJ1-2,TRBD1,TGCAGTGCTAGAGATGACAGGGGTGGAGGCTACACCTTC,CSARDDRGGGYTF
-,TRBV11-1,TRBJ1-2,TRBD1,TGTGCCAGCAGATCGCTCGACAGGGGGAGACTAGCTAACTATGGCTACACCTTC,CASRSLDRGRLANYGYTF
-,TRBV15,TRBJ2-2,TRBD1,TGTGCCACCACATCCGGGACAGAGAACACCGGGGAGCTGTTTTTT,CATTSGTENTGELFF
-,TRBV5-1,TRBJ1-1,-,TGCGCCAGCAGCTCGCGAACAACGAACACTGAAGCTTTCTTT,CASSSRTTNTEAFF
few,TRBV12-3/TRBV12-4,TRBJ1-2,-,TGTGCCAGCACAAAAGGCTACGGTTATGGCTACACCTTC,CASTKGYGYGYTF
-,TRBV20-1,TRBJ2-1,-,TGCAGTGCTAGCAGGCGGATCGGGTACAATGAGCAGTTCTTC,CSASRRIGYNEQFF
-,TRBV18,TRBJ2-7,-,TGTGCCAGCTCACAGGCAGGGAGACCCGGCTCCTACGAGCAGTACTTC,CASSQAGRPGSYEQYF
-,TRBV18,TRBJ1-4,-,TGTGCCAGCTCACCAGGGGAGCGCCTGAATGAAAAACTGTTTTTT,CASSPGERLNEKLFF
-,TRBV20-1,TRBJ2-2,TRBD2,TGCAGTGCGAGCCTACCCCCGGGACTAGCGGGGACCGGGGAGCTGTTTTTT,CSASLPPGLAGTGELFF
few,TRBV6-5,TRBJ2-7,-,TGTGCCAGCAGTCCCCCCGACACCCGGGGGAGGGAGCAGTACTTC,CASSPPDTRGREQYF
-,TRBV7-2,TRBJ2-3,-,TGTGCCAGCAGCCTCCGCCAGGCGGTTAGCACAGATACGCAGTATTTT,CASSLRQAVSTDTQYF
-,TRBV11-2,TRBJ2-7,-,TGTGCCAGCAGCCGTGGGCCCCAGCGGAGCTCCTACGAGCAGTACTTC,CASSRGPQRSSYEQYF
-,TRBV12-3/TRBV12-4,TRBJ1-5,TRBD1,TGTGCCAGCAGTTTAGGGCAGGGGGTATCTCAGCCCCAGCATTTT,CASSLGQGVSQPQHF
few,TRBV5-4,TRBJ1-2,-,TGTGCCAGCAGCTCCCCTCGTGATTTCATCTATGGCTACACCTTC,CASSSPRDFIYGYTF
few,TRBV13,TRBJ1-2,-,TGTGCCAGCAGCGCCACAGAAAATAACTATGGCTACACCTTC,CASSATENNYGYTF
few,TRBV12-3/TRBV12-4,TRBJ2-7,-,TGTGCCAGCAGTCCGTCCCCCAGGGGCACCTACGAGCAGTACTTC,CASSPSPRGTYEQYF
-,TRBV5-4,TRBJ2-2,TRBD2,TGTGCCAGCAGCCCCCAGGCGGGGGTAACCGGGGAGCTGTTTTTT,CASSPQAGVTGELFF
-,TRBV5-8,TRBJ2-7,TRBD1,TGTGCCAGCAGCTTGGTCTCAGGGGGCTGGGACGAGCAGTACTTC,CASSLVSGGWDEQYF
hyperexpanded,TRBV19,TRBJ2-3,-,TGTGCCACTCTCCCCCTCGGGGAGGACACAGATACGCAGTATTTT,CATLPLGEDTDTQYF
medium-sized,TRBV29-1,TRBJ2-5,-,TGCAGCGTTGCGTCAGGGAAAGAGACCCAGTACTTC,CSVASGKETQYF
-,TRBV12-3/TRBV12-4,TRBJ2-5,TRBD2,TGTGCCATCAGTGGGGAGGGGACCCAGTACTTC,CAISGEGTQYF
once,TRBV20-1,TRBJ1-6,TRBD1,TGCAGTGCTCGGACAGGGGCCGATCATCGATCACCCCTCCACTTT,CSARTGADHRSPLHF
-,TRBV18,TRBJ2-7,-,TGTGCCAGCTCACCCCGACAGGCGGACGAGCAGTACTTC,CASSPRQADEQYF
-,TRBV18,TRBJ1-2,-,TGTGCCAGCTCACCAGGTATAGTCGATGGCTACACCTTC,CASSPGIVDGYTF
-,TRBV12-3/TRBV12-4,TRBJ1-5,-,TGTGCCAGCAGTTACAGCATCTTTAGCAATCAGCCCCAGCATTTT,CASSYSIFSNQPQHF
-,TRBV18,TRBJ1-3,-,TGTGCCAGCTCACCAAGTATCAGAAACACCATATATTTT,CASSPSIRNTIYF
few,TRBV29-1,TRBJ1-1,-,TGCAGCGTTGGGGACGGACTCACTGAAGCTTTCTTT,CSVGDGLTEAFF
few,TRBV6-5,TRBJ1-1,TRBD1,TGTGCCAGCTTGGGACAGTTAGGCACTGAAGCTTTCTTT,CASLGQLGTEAFF
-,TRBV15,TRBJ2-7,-,TGTGCCACCAGCAGAGAGATACTGTACGAGCAGTACTTC,CATSREILYEQYF
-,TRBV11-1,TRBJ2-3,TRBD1,TGTGCCAGCAGCTTAGTACCAAGGGACAGTTCTTTCATACGCACAGATACGCAGTATTTT,CASSLVPRDSSFIRTDTQYF
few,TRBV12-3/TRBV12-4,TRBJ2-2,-,TGTGCCAGCAGGCTCGGCTTGAACACCGGGGAGCTGTTTTTT,CASRLGLNTGELFF
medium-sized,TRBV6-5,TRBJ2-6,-,TGTGCCAGCACCATCTCTGGGGCCAACGTCCTGACTTTC,CASTISGANVLTF
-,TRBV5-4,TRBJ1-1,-,TGTGCCAGCAGCAGCTACACTGAAGCTTTCTTT,CASSSYTEAFF
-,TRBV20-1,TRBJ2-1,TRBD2,TGCAGTGCTGGGGGACTAGCGGGGGGCCGGAGGAATGAGCAGTTCTTC,CSAGGLAGGRRNEQFF
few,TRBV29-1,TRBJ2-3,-,TGCAGCAACCGGGACCCTCTAGTAGATACGCAGTATTTT,CSNRDPLVDTQYF
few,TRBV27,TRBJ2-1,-,TGTGCCAGCAGCTTAGATAACGGGGATAAGGGTGAGCAGTTCTTC,CASSLDNGDKGEQFF